The next 31 T cell receptor beta chains were all read from a single sample in a study of T cells in Graves' hyperthyroidism and ophthalmopathy. The TCR beta CDR3 regions underwent amplification using RNA transcripts as the source. Initially, a first-round RT-PCR of the TCR CDR3 employed the HTBI primer set. Via MiXCR, TCRdb re-called the multiplex PCR reads, giving one row per CDR3 protein. Of about 640,000 distinct CDR3 sequences listed, 20% to 25% are singletons. The specimen sequenced was blood. The receptors stem from a man aged 30 to 39 with Graves' ophthalmopathy.

The chain has TRBV28 and TRBJ2-2; 7 bases are shared with TRBD2. CDR3 length: 17 residues. V was clipped by 6 bases and J by 0 bases; unmatched bases: 10. Germline V lookup: CDR1 MDHEN, CDR2 SYDVKM. Written as DNA, the CDR3 is TGTGCCAGCAGCCCCCCCCAGCGGGAAGCGAACACCGGGGAGCTGTTTTTT. Translated, it gives CASSPPQREANTGELFF.

Ten or more counts support this clonotype. This chain joins TRBV2 and TRBJ1-2; D might be TRBD1 (5 bases). Germline V gene lookup returns CDR1 SNHLY and CDR2 FYNNEI. The CDR3 consists of 13 residues. V lost 11 bases and J 0 bases, leaving 13 bases between the germline ends. CDR3 nucleotides: TGTGCCCGCCTCCGGGGCCCTAACTATGGCTACACCTTC. It codes for CARLRGPNYGYTF.

This clonotype was seen at least ten times. This chain links TRBV5-1 with TRBJ1-4; TRBD1 is a possible D gene (6 bases). The V end was cut by 4 bases, the J end by 0 bases, with 10 bases between. Germline V lookup: CDR1 SGHRS, CDR2 YFSETQ. The CDR3 has 15 residues. CDR3 DNA: TGCGCCAGCAGCACACAGGGTACAACTAATGAAAAACTGTTTTTT. It is translated as CASSTQGTTNEKLFF.

The chain recombines TRBV5-1 with TRBJ2-3; D is possibly TRBD1 (6 bases). The CDR3 extends over 15 amino acids. Germline V lookup: CDR1 SGHRS, CDR2 YFSETQ. Trimming pared 6 bases from V and 4 bases from J, leaving 18 bases between. CDR3 sequence: CASTKARGSADTQYF. In DNA, the CDR3 is TGCGCCAGCACCAAGGCCAGGGGTTCGGCAGATACGCAGTATTTT.

This clonotype was picked up a small number of times. This chain joins TRBV4-1 and TRBJ2-5, with 7 bases lining up with TRBD2. Trimming cost V 0 bases and J 1 base; bases outside gene matches: 5. Per germline, CDR1 MGHRA and CDR2 YSYEKL. The CDR3 is 16 residues long. The CDR3 sequence is CASSQDPGGIQETQYF. In DNA form, the CDR3 reads TGCGCCAGCAGCCAAGACCCGGGAGGTATCCAAGAGACCCAGTACTTC.

There are many counts of this clonotype. V gene TRBV7-2 combines with J gene TRBJ2-2, with D unresolved. The CDR3 spans 14 residues. The V gene lost 3 bases and the J gene lost 4 bases, with 9 bases spanning the gap. Germline V CDR1 and CDR2: SGHTA, FQGNSA. The chain's CDR3 is CASSLRGSTGELFF. The CDR3 DNA reads TGTGCCAGCAGCTTGCGCGGCTCCACCGGGGAGCTGTTTTTT.

The V gene is TRBV3-1, the J gene TRBJ1-2; TRBD1 matches at 9 bases. CDR1 LGHDT and CDR2 YNNKEL come from the germline V gene (reference sequence). This CDR3 contains 15 residues. J lost 2 bases, V lost 3 bases, and 4 bases had no gene match. The CDR3 loop is CASSHRQGENYGYTF. Written as DNA, the CDR3 is TGTGCCAGCAGCCACCGACAGGGGGAAAACTATGGCTACACCTTC.

This clonotype was found a few times. The chain employs TRBV5-1 and TRBJ1-4, with D unresolved. Germline V gene data show CDR1 as SGHRS and CDR2 as YFSETQ. The V and J ends lost 5 bases and 4 bases respectively, with 12 bases between them. The CDR3 has 14 amino acids. CDR3 DNA: TGCGCCAGCAGGGGCCCGGGAGGTAATGAAAAACTGTTTTTT. It translates to CASRGPGGNEKLFF.

The CDR3 coding sequence is TGTGCCAGCGGGGACAGGGGGCGAGATACGCAGTATTTT. Residues: CASGDRGRDTQYF. This chain joins TRBV6-2 or TRBV6-3 and TRBJ2-3, with TRBD1 identical over 12 bases. Looked up from germline, CDR1 is MNHEY and CDR2 is SVGEGT. With V trimmed by 8 bases and J by 5 bases, 2 bases remained unmatched. The CDR3 consists of 13 residues.

This clonotype came up a few times. The V and J genes are TRBV5-1 and TRBJ1-4; weak D call: TRBD1 (6 bases). With 3 bases removed from V and 8 bases from J, the gap between germline ends came to 17 bases. Looked up from germline, CDR1 is SGHRS and CDR2 is YFSETQ. This CDR3 contains 15 residues. CDR3 loop: CASSSSGTFKEKLFF. The CDR3 DNA reads as TGCGCCAGCAGCTCTTCCGGGACATTCAAAGAAAAACTGTTTTTT.

This rearrangement joins TRBV6-5 to TRBJ2-7; the D gene is possibly TRBD1 (6 bases). V lost 0 bases and J lost 4, with 13 bases in between. Germline V gene sequence: CDR1 MNHEY, CDR2 SVGAGI. This CDR3 is built from 15 residues. The CDR3 DNA is TGTGCCAGCAGTTACTCAGGGCGAGGGACATACGAGCAGTACTTC. Translation: CASSYSGRGTYEQYF.

In its sample, this clonotype was seen many times. The chain links TRBV28 to TRBJ1-2, with 9 bases matching TRBD1. Germline lookup yields CDR1 MDHEN and CDR2 SYDVKM. The CDR3 is made up of 14 amino acids. V gave up 5 bases and J gave up 6 bases; unmatched junction bases: 7. CDR3 nucleotides: TGTGCCAGCAGTAACCGGCGGACAGGGGATGGCTACACCTTC. It specifies CASSNRRTGDGYTF.

This chain links TRBV11-2 with TRBJ2-7; perhaps TRBD2 as D (6 bases). Trimming stripped 2 bases from V and 4 bases from J, with 12 bases between. This CDR3 has 14 residues. Germline CDR1 SGHAT, CDR2 FQNNGV. CDR3 protein: CASSLYGGMYEQYF. In DNA form, the CDR3 reads TGTGCCAGCAGCTTATACGGGGGTATGTACGAGCAGTACTTC.

J is TRBJ1-1 and V is TRBV5-1, with D unresolved. Germline CDR1 SGHRS, CDR2 YFSETQ. V was clipped by 0 bases and J by 4 bases, with 13 bases between them. The CDR3 has 15 amino acids. The CDR3 coding sequence is TGCGCCAGCAGCTTGGCTCCCGGGGAGGGCACTGAAGCTTTCTTT. Encoded protein: CASSLAPGEGTEAFF.

This clonotype was picked up a small number of times. This chain joins TRBV29-1 and TRBJ2-7, with D perhaps matching TRBD2 (6 bases). Germline V gives CDR1 SQVTM, CDR2 ANQGSEA. This CDR3 has 13 residues. V was trimmed by 6 bases and J by 2 bases, leaving 14 bases between them. This CDR3 is CSVSRELAYEQYF. In DNA form, the CDR3 reads TGCAGCGTCTCCCGGGAGCTGGCCTACGAGCAGTACTTC.

The chain combines TRBV4-1 with TRBJ2-5; no definite D call. With 1 base removed from V and 4 bases from J, the gap between germline ends came to 16 bases. Per the germline V gene, CDR1 is MGHRA and CDR2 is YSYEKL. There are 16 residues in the CDR3. CDR3 loop: CASSQGFQQPRETQYF. The CDR3 region has the DNA TGCGCCAGCAGCCAAGGCTTCCAGCAGCCTCGAGAGACCCAGTACTTC.

This clonotype has a count of ten or more. V usage is TRBV27 and J usage is TRBJ2-3; no clear D. The CDR3 has 14 amino acids. Germline CDR1 reads MNHEY; CDR2 reads SMNVEV (reference sequence). V was clipped by 3 bases and J by 1 base, with 8 bases between them. CDR3 amino acids: CASSFGSRTDTQYF. Written as DNA, the CDR3 is TGTGCCAGCAGTTTTGGCAGTCGCACAGATACGCAGTATTTT.

This clonotype was recorded many times. The chain carries TRBV12-3 or TRBV12-4 and TRBJ1-1, with D unclear. V was clipped by 2 bases and J by 8 bases, with 6 bases between them. CDR3 length equals 11 residues. The CDR3 region is CASSLSLEAFF. Written as DNA, the CDR3 is TGTGCCAGCAGTTTAAGCCTGGAAGCTTTCTTT.

CDR3 in DNA: TGTGCCAGCTCACCTCGGTATAGCGGGAGCGGTAACAATGAGCAGTTCTTC. Residues: CASSPRYSGSGNNEQFF. The V call is TRBV18, the J call TRBJ2-1, with TRBD2 matching 9 bases. This CDR3 spans 17 amino acids. The V and J ends lost 3 bases and 5 bases, in that order; junction bases with no gene match: 11. Germline values: CDR1 KGHSH, CDR2 LQKENI.

This clonotype was counted ten times or more. V gene TRBV20-1 combines with J gene TRBJ2-7; D is uncertain. The CDR3 has 10 residues. CDR1 is DFQATT and CDR2 is SNEGSKA in the germline V gene (reference sequence). Trimming took 0 bases from V and 7 from J, leaving 4 bases between them. CDR3 in DNA: TGCAGTGCTAGAGAAGGAGAGCAGTACTTC. This translates into CSAREGEQYF.

This clonotype was picked up many times. This CDR3 is CASSLYPEKQFF. The CDR3 DNA follows: TGTGCCAGCAGTTTATATCCTGAGAAGCAGTTCTTC. V and J are TRBV12-3 or TRBV12-4 and TRBJ2-1; D unresolved. The germline V and J ends were trimmed by 2 bases and 11 bases, with 10 bases remaining between them. CDR3 size: 12 residues.

J is TRBJ2-7 and V is TRBV20-1, with D unclear. V dropped 0 bases and J dropped 1 base, with 13 bases sitting between them. The CDR3 contains 15 residues. Per germline, CDR1 DFQATT and CDR2 SNEGSKA (reference sequence). The CDR3 sequence: CSARDFLGSSYEQYF. The CDR3 coding sequence is TGCAGTGCTAGAGACTTCCTGGGCAGTTCCTACGAGCAGTACTTC.

This clonotype was detected a few times. The chain carries TRBV29-1 and TRBJ2-7; maybe TRBD1 (6 bases). The CDR3 is made up of 13 amino acids. Trimming took 7 bases from V and 3 from J, leaving 16 bases between them. CDR1 is SQVTM and CDR2 is ANQGSEA in the germline V gene. CDR3: CSASWTENYEQYF. The CDR3 coding sequence is TGCAGCGCGTCCTGGACAGAGAACTACGAGCAGTACTTC.

V usage is TRBV5-1 and J usage is TRBJ2-4; D is uncertain. Deletions cut 1 base from V and 6 bases from J, with 8 bases between. Germline-derived CDR1 and CDR2 are SGHRS and YFSETQ. There are 13 residues in the CDR3. CDR3 protein: CASSLNTGNIQYF. The CDR3 DNA reads as TGCGCCAGCAGCTTGAACACGGGAAACATTCAGTACTTC.

The sample holds a few counts of this clonotype. This chain links TRBV28 with TRBJ2-3; 13 bases are shared with TRBD2. V lost 2 bases and J lost 4; bases outside the gene matches: 6. Germline V gene sequence: CDR1 MDHEN, CDR2 SYDVKM. This CDR3 is built from 17 residues. The chain's CDR3 is CASSLRTSGRAADTQYF. The DNA of the CDR3 is TGTGCCAGCAGTTTACGGACTAGCGGGAGAGCCGCAGATACGCAGTATTTT.

This rearrangement joins TRBV6-1 to TRBJ2-5, with unresolved D. The ends were cut back, 6 bases at V and 5 bases at J, with 13 bases in the middle. The CDR3 loop spans 13 amino acids. In germline, CDR1 is MNHNS, CDR2 SASEGT. The CDR3: CASSPTYSETQYF. CDR3 bases: TGTGCCAGCAGCCCGACTTACTCGGAGACCCAGTACTTC.

The DNA for the CDR3 is TGTGCCCTACCGAGCGGGAGGTCTTATGAGCAGTTCTTC. As protein: CALPSGRSYEQFF. The chain joins TRBV6-4 to TRBJ2-1; TRBD2 matches 9 bases. Germline values: CDR1 MRHNA, CDR2 SNTAGT. Trimming removed 11 bases from V and 8 bases from J; junction bases left unmatched: 10. The CDR3 is made up of 13 amino acids.

In its sample, this clonotype was seen a few times. This chain uses TRBV30 with TRBJ2-5; 9 positions match TRBD1. This CDR3 contains 13 residues. With V trimmed by 6 bases and J by 5 bases, 7 bases remained unmatched. The V gene's germline CDR1 is GTSNPN and CDR2 SVGIG (reference sequence). CDR3 sequence reads: CACEGQGRETQYF. CDR3 DNA: TGTGCCTGCGAGGGACAGGGTAGGGAGACCCAGTACTTC.

The rearrangement joins TRBV2 to TRBJ2-7; the D gene is possibly TRBD1 (6 bases). V was pared by 4 bases and J by 9 bases, with 19 bases between. Germline lookup yields CDR1 SNHLY and CDR2 FYNNEI. The CDR3 has 14 amino acids. The CDR3 spells CASSGPTGISAQYF. In DNA, the CDR3 is TGTGCCAGCAGTGGACCTACAGGGATTTCGGCGCAGTACTTC.

Of note for this clonotype: One end of the junction is discordant with germline, which a read error may explain. The genes are TRBV5-1 and TRBJ2-1, with 7 bases that match TRBD2. The CDR3 runs to 15 residues. CDR1 and CDR2 from the germline V gene are SGHRS and YFSETQ. This CDR3 reads CAGSLGTTVYNEQFF. The DNA of the CDR3 is TGCGCCGGCAGTCTCGGGACTACCGTCTACAATGAGCAGTTCTTC.

The rearrangement joins TRBV7-9 to TRBJ2-7; D call uncertain. V was trimmed by 5 bases and J by 3 bases, leaving 8 bases between them. Germline V lookup: CDR1 SEHNR, CDR2 FQNEAQ (reference sequence). The CDR3 contains 12 residues. CDR3 sequence reads: CASSPNGYEQYF. The CDR3 DNA reads as TGTGCCAGCAGCCCGAACGGCTACGAGCAGTACTTC.